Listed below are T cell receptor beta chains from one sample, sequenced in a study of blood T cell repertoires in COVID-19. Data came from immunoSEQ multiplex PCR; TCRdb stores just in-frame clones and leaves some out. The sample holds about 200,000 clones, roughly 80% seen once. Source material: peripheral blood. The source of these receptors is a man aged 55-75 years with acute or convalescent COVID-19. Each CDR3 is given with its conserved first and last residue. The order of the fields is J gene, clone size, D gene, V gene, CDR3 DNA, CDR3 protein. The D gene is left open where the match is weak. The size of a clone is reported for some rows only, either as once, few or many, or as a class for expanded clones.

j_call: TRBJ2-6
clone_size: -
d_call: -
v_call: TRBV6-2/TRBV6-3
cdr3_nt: TGTGCCAGCAGTTATACTTCCTCTGGGGCCAACGTCCTGACTTTC
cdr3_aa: CASSYTSSGANVLTF

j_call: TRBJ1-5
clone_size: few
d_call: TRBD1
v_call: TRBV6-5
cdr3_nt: TGTGCCAGCAGCCTACGGATATACGACAGGGGGCCCCAGCATTTT
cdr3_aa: CASSLRIYDRGPQHF

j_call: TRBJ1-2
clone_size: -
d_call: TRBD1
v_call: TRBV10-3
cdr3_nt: TGTGCCATCAGTGACAGGGGGCTTAATGACTATGGCTACACCTTC
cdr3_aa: CAISDRGLNDYGYTF

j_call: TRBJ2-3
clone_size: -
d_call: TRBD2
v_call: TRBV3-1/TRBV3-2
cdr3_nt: TGTGCCAGCAGTCGACTAGCGGGGGGAGGGGATACGCAGTATTTT
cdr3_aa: CASSRLAGGGDTQYF

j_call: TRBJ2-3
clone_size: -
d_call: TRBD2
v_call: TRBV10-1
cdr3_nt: TGCGCCAGCAGTACCCTAGCGGGAGGCCGCGATACGCAGTATTTT
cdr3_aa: CASSTLAGGRDTQYF

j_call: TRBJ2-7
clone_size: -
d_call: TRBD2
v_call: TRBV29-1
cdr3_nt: TGCAGCGTTGAAGCGGGGGACTACCCCTACGAGCAGTACTTC
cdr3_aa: CSVEAGDYPYEQYF

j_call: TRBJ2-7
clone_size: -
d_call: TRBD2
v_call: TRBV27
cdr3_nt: TGTGCCAGCAGTATAGCGGGAGCCCACGAGCAGTACTTC
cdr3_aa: CASSIAGAHEQYF

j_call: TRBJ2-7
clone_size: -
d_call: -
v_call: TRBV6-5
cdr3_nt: TGTGCCAGCAGTTTGACTGGCTACGAGCAGTACTTC
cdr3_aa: CASSLTGYEQYF

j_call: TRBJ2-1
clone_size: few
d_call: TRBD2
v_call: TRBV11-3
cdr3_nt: TGTGCCAGCAGCCCCTGGACGGCTAGCGGGGGGCGACCCTACAATGAGCAGTTCTTC
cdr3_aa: CASSPWTASGGRPYNEQFF

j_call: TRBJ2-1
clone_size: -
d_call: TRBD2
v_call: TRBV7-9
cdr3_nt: TGTGCCAGCAGCCTTGGTTTTAGCGGGGTGAAAAATAATGAGCAGTTCTTC
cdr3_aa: CASSLGFSGVKNNEQFF

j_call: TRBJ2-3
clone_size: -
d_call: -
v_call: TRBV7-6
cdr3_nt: TGTGCCAGCAGCTTGGGGGGACGTCAAGATACGCAGTATTTT
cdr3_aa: CASSLGGRQDTQYF

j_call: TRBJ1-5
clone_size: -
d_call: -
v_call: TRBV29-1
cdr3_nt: TGCAGCGTGACCACAGATAGCAATCAGCCCCAGCATTTT
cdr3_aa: CSVTTDSNQPQHF

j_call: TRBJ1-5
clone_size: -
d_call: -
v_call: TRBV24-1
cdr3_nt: TGTGCCACCAGTGCGTCAGGGGATCAGCCCCAGCATTTT
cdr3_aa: CATSASGDQPQHF

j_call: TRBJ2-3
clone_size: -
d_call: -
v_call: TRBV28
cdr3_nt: TGTGCCAGCATTCCGGCCCGGGACTTTACGTTCACTAGCACAGATACGCAGTATTTT
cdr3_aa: CASIPARDFTFTSTDTQYF

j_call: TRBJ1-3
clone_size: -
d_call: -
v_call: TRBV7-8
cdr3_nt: TGTGCCACTCAATTAATGAGTCGAGGAAACACCATATATTTT
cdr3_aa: CATQLMSRGNTIYF

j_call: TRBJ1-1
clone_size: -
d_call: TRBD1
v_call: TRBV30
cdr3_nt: TGTGCCGGGGGACAGGGGCTTTGGACTGAAGCTTTCTTT
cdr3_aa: CAGGQGLWTEAFF

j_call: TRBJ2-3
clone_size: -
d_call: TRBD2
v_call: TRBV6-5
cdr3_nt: TGTGCCAGCAGGGTGGCGGGAGGTCCCCTTTTGTATTTT
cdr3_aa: CASRVAGGPLLYF

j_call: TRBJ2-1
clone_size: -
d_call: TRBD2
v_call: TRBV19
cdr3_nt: TGTGCCAGTAGTCTCTTAGGGCTAGCGGGGGGGAGCTCCTACAATGAGCAGTTCTTC
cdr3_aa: CASSLLGLAGGSSYNEQFF

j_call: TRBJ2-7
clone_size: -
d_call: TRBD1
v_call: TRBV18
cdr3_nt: TGTGCCAGCTCACCTTACATGACAGGGCCTCAATACGAGCAGTACTTC
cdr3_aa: CASSPYMTGPQYEQYF

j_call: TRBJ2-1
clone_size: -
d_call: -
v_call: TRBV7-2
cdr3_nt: TGTGCCAGCAGCTTAGAGGCGGGCGCTATCTCTGAGCAGTTCTTC
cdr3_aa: CASSLEAGAISEQFF

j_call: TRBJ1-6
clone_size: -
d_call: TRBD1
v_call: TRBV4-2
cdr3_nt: TGTGCCAGCAGCCAAGACGGGACAGGGTACCTTGATTCACCCCTCCACTTT
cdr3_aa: CASSQDGTGYLDSPLHF

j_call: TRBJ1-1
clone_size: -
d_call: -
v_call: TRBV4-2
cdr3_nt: TGTGCCAGCAGCCGAACACAGGTGAACACTGAAGCTTTCTTT
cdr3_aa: CASSRTQVNTEAFF

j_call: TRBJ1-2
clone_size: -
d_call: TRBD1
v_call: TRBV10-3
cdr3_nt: TGTGCCATCAGTGAAGTCGAACAGGGGATATCCTCTTATGGCTACACCTTC
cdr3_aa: CAISEVEQGISSYGYTF

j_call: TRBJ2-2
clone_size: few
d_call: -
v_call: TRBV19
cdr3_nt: TGTGCCAGTAGTATAATGGCGGGGACCGGGGAGCTGTTTTTT
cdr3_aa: CASSIMAGTGELFF

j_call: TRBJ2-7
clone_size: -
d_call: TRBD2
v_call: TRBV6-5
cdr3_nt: TGTGCCAGCAGTTATACTTGGGGGGGCTACGAGCAGTACTTC
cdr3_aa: CASSYTWGGYEQYF

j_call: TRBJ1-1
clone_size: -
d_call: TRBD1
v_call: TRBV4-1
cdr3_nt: TGCGCCAGCAGCCAAGAAGGGGGCGTCGGGTCTGAAGCTTTCTTT
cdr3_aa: CASSQEGGVGSEAFF

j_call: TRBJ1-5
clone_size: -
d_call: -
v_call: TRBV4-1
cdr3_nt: TGCGCCAGCAGCCAAGATGACAGGCGTGGGAGGCCCCAGCATTTT
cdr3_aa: CASSQDDRRGRPQHF

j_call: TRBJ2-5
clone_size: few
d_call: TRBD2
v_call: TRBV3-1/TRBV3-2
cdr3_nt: TGTGCCAGCAGCCACACGGGAGGTGGAGAGACCCAGTACTTC
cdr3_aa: CASSHTGGGETQYF